This T cell receptor (beta chain) was retrieved from a study of human thymus T cells. Resections from corrective heart surgery provided thymus tissue. General study findings and limits: Gene usage for V and J segments appeared biased in thymic and blood repertoires.

V shed 0 bases and J shed 0 bases, with 10 bases lying between them. The germline V gene encodes CDR1 SGDLS and CDR2 YYNGEE. The CDR3 has 15 residues. As concerns this clone: Its antigen is undetermined.

The data were produced by immunoSEQ multiplex PCR, yet TCRdb's version contains in-frame clones alone and is incomplete. The table has around 120,000 clones, approximately 96% seen once. The TCR sequence derives from a boy under two years old with a congenital heart defect but otherwise immunologically healthy. Sequencing used thymus tissue. The chain employs TRBV9 and TRBJ2-7; D unclear. Here the CDR3 reads CASSVGHSNSYEQYF. The CDR3 coding sequence is TGTGCCAGCAGCGTAGGACACTCGAACTCCTACGAGCAGTACTTC.